Here is one TCR beta chain with its context. The germline V and J ends were trimmed by 1 base and 4 bases, with 11 bases remaining between them. CDR1 MNHEY and CDR2 SMNVEV come from the germline V gene (reference sequence). This CDR3 spans 14 amino acids. About 0.45 to 1 ug RNA was reverse transcribed with random hexamers. TCRdb reprocessed the immunoSEQ multiplex PCR reads with MiXCR, giving one entry per CDR3 protein. The sample includes a few hundred thousand distinct CDR3 sequences, approximately 81% of them seen just once. The data belong to a study of CD8 T cells in Susac syndrome. The chain couples TRBV27 to TRBJ2-7; D uncertain. This clonotype originated in a human donor with multiple sclerosis. The sample consisted of CD8+ T cells from PBMCs. The CDR3 loop is CASSLFAMGYEQYF. The CDR3 bases are TGTGCCAGCAGTTTATTCGCCATGGGGTACGAGCAGTACTTC.